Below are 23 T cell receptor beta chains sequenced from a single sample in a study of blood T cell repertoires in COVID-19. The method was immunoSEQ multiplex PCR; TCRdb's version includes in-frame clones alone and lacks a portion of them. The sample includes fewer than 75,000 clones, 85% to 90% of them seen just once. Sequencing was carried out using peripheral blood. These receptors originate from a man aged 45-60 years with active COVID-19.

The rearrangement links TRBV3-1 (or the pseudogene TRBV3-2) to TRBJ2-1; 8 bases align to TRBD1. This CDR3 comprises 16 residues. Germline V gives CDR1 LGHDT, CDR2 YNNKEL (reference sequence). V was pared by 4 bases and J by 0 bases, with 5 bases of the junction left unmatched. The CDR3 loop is CASSRWTGSSYNEQFF. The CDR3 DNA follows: TGTGCCAGCAGCCGATGGACAGGGAGCTCCTACAATGAGCAGTTCTTC.

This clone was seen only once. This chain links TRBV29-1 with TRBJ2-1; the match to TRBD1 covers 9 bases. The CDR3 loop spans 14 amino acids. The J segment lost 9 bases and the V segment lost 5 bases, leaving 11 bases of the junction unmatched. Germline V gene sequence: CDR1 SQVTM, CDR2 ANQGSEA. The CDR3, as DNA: TGCAGCGTTCGTCGGGACAGGGAATTGGGTGAGCAGTTCTTC. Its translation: CSVRRDRELGEQFF.

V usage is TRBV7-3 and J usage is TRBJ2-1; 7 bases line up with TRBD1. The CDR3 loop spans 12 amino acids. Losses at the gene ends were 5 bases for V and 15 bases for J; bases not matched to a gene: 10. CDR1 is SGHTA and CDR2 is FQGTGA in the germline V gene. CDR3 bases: TGTGCCAGCAGCCTGGACAGGTCGCACCGGTTCTTC. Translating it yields CASSLDRSHRFF.

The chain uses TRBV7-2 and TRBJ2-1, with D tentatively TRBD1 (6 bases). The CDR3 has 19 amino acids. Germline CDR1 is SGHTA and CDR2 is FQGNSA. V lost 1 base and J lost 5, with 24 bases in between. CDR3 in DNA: TGTGCCAGCAGCTTAGAGTGGGGGCCTGATGGGACGCCCGACAATGAGCAGTTCTTC. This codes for CASSLEWGPDGTPDNEQFF.

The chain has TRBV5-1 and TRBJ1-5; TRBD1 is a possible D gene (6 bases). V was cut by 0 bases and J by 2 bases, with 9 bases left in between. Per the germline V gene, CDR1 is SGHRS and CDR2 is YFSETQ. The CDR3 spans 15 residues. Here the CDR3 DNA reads TGCGCCAGCAGCTTGGCGGGGGGGCGCAATCAGCCCCAGCATTTT. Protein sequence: CASSLAGGRNQPQHF.

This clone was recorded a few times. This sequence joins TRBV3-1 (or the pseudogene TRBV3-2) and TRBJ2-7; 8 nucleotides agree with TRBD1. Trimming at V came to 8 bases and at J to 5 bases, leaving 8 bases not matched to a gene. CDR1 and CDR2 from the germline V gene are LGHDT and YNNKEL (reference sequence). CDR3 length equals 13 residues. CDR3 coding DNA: TGTGCCAGCGGAGTCAGGGGGCTGGACGAGCAGTACTTC. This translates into CASGVRGLDEQYF.

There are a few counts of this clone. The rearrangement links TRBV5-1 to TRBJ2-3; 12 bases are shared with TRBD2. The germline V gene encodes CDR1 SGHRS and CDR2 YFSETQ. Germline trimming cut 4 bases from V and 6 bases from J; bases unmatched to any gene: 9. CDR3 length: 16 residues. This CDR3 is CASSQGLAGRGDTQYF. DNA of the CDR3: TGCGCCAGCAGCCAAGGACTAGCGGGACGGGGGGATACGCAGTATTTT.

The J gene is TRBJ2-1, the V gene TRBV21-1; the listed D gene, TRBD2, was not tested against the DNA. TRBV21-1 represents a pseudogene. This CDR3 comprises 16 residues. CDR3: CASRSSAGVRYNEQFF. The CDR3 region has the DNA TGTGCCAGCAGATCCTCCGCGGGAGTAAGATACAATGAGCAGTTCTTC.

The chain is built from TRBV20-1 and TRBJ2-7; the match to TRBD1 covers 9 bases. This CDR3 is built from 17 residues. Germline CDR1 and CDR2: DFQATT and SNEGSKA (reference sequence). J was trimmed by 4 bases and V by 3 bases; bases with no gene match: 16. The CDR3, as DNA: TGCAGTGCTAGTAAGGGACAGGGCTGGGAGGAGGAGTACGAGCAGTACGTC. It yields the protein CSASKGQGWEEEYEQYV.

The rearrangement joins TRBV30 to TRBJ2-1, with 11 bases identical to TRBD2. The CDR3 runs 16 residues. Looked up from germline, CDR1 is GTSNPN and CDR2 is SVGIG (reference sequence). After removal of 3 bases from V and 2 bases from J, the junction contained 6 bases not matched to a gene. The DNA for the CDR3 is TGTGCCTGGAGCAAGACTAGCGGGAAAACCTACAATGAGCAGTTCTTC. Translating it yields CAWSKTSGKTYNEQFF.

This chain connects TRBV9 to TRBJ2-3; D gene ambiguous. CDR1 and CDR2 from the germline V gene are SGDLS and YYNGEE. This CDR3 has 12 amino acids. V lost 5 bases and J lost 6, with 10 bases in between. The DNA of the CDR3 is TGTGCCAGCAGTTTAATCCCGGATACGCAGTATTTT. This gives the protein CASSLIPDTQYF.

CDR3 amino acids: CASSSNLAGVGNEQFF. The CDR3 DNA sequence: TGTGCCAGCAGCTCCAACCTAGCGGGAGTGGGCAATGAGCAGTTCTTC. The chain uses TRBV7-8 and TRBJ2-1; 10 positions match TRBD2. With V trimmed by 4 bases and J by 6 bases, 9 bases remained unmatched. Germline CDR1 is SGHVS and CDR2 is FQNEAQ. The CDR3 covers 16 residues. Complete variable domain (other parts from reference TRBV7-8 and TRBJ2-1): GAGVSQSPRYKVAKRGQDVALRCDPISGHVSLFWYQQALGQGPEFLTYFQNEAQLDKSGLPSDRFFAERPEGSVSTLKIQRTQQEDSAVYLCASSSNLAGVGNEQFFGPGTRLTVL.

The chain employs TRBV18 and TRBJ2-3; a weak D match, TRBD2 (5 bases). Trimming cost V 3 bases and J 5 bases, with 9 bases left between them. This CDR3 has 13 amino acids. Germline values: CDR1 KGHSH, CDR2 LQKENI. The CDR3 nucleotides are TGTGCCAGCTCACCGACTGGACTAGATACGCAGTATTTT. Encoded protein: CASSPTGLDTQYF.

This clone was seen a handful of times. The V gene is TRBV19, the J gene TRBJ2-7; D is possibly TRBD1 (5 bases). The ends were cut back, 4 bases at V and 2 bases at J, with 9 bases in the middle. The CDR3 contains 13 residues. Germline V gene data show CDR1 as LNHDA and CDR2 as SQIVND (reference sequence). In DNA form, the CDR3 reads TGTGCCAGTAGTAAAGGGGTCACCTACGAGCAGTACGTC. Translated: CASSKGVTYEQYV.

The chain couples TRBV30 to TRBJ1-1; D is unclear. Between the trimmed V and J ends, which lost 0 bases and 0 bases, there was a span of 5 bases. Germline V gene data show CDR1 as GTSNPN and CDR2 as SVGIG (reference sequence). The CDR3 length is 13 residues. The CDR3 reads CAWSVQLNTEAFF. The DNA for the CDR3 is TGTGCCTGGAGTGTACAGTTGAACACTGAAGCTTTCTTT. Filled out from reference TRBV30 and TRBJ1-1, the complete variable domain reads SQTIHQWPATLVQPVGSPLSLECTVEGTSNPNLYWYRQAAGRGLQLLFYSVGIGQISSEVPQNLSASRPQDRQFILSSKKLLLSDSGFYLCAWSVQLNTEAFFGQGTRLTVV.

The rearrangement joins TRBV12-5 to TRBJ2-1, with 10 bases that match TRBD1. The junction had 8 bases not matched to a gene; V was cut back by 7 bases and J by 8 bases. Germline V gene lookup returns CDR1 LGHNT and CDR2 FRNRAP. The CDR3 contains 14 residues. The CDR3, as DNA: TGTGCTAGTGCCCCCGGGACAGGGGTCGATGAGCAGTTCTTC. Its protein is CASAPGTGVDEQFF.

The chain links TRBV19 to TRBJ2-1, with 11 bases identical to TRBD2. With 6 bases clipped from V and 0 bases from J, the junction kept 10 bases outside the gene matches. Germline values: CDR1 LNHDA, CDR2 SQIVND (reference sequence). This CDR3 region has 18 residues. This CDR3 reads CASRPPLAGGRSYNEQFF. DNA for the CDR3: TGTGCCAGTAGGCCGCCGCTAGCGGGGGGCCGCTCCTACAATGAGCAGTTCTTC.

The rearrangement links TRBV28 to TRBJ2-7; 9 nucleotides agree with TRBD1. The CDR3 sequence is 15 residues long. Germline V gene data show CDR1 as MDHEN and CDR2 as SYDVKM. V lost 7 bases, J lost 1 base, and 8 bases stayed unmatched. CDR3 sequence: CASTVQTGGSYEQYF. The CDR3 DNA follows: TGTGCCAGCACCGTTCAGACAGGGGGTTCCTACGAGCAGTACTTC. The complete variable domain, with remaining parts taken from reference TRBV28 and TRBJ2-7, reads DVKVTQSSRYLVKRTGEKVFLECVQDMDHENMFWYRQDPGLGLRLIYFSYDVKMKEKGDIPEGYSVSREKKERFSLILESASTNQTSMYLCASTVQTGGSYEQYFGPGTRLTVT.

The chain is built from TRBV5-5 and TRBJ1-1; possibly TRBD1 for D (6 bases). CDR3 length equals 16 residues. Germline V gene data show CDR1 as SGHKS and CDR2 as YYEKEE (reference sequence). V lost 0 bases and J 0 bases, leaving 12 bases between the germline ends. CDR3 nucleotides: TGTGCCAGCAGCTTGGCGGGGGGGGCGGTGAACACTGAAGCTTTCTTT. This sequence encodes CASSLAGGAVNTEAFF.

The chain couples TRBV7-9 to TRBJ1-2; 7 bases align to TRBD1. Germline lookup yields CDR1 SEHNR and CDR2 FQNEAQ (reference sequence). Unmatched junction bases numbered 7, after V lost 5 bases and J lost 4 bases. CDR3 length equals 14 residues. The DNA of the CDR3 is TGTGCCAGCAGCATACCGGGACAGCCCTATGGCTACACCTTC. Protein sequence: CASSIPGQPYGYTF.

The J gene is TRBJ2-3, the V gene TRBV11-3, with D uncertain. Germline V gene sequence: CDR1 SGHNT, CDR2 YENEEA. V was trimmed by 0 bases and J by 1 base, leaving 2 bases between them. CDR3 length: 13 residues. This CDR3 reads CASSLDGTDTQYF. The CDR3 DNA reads TGTGCCAGCAGCTTAGACGGCACAGATACGCAGTATTTT.

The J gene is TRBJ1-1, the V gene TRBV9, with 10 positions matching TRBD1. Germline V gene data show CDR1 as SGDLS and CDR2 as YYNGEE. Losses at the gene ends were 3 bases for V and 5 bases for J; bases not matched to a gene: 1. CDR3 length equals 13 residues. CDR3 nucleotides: TGTGCCAGCAGCGCGGACAGGGGGACTGAAGCTTTCTTT. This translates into CASSADRGTEAFF. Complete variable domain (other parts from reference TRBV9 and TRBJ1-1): DSGVTQTPKHLITATGQRVTLRCSPRSGDLSVYWYQQSLDQGLQFLIQYYNGEERAKGNILERFSAQQFPDLHSELNLSSLELGDSALYFCASSADRGTEAFFGQGTRLTVV.

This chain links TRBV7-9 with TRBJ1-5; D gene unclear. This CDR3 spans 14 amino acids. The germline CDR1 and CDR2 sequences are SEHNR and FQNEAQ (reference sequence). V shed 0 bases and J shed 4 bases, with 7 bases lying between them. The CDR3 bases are TGTGCCAGCAGCTTAGCCTCCGGGAATCAGCCCCAGCATTTT. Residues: CASSLASGNQPQHF.